What follows is one T cell receptor (beta chain) and its context. Its matching antigen is unknown. The CDR3 length is 14 residues. CDR1 is SGHRS, CDR2 YFSETQ, per germline. V lost 6 bases, J lost 1 base, and 5 bases stayed unmatched. This sample is part of a study of Ad26.COV2.S vaccination and SARS-CoV-2 variants. Treatment noted: around 19 received Ad26.COV2.S at low or high dose, single or two shots; roughly 5 received placebo; per-sample allocation not given. Samples were taken on day 63 after the first vaccine or placebo injection. Boston provided a donor who was an adult aged 18-55 years. The table came from immunoSEQ multiplex PCR; TCRdb's copy has only in-frame clones and leaves some out. The profile shows fewer than 900,000 clones, roughly 90% of them singletons. Notes on the study in general: Non-spike TCR breadth showed similarity between vaccine and placebo recipients. Vaccine recipients had higher spike-specific TCR breadth than placebo recipients. Assessments of TCR breadth and depth may have underestimated the total T cell responses.

The chain couples TRBV5-1 to TRBJ2-3, with TRBD1 matching over 7 bases. The sequence was collected from a person between 18 and 65 years old who received the Ad26.COV2.S COVID-19 vaccine or a placebo. Sequences were derived from peripheral blood, sampled in a trial of Ad26.COV2.S vaccine versus placebo. In DNA form, the CDR3 reads TGCGCCAGCAAGGAAGGGGGCCGCACAGATACGCAGTATTTT. Encoded protein: CASKEGGRTDTQYF.